This TCR beta chain was identified in a study of post-analysis software for immune sequencing data. Looking at the study overall: Patients had relapsing-remitting, secondary progressive or progressive-relapsing multiple sclerosis; some lacked subtype.

Regarding this clonotype: Its target is not known.

Germline V gene lookup returns CDR1 SGHVS and CDR2 FQNEAQ. This CDR3 spans 17 amino acids. Unique molecular identifiers had been added to the TCR beta cDNA libraries. Between 1 and 10 million T cells gave rise to 450,000 to 650,000 cDNA molecules. TCRdb called the PCR reads again in MiXCR, with one record for every CDR3 protein. Here the sample spans 350,000 to 500,000 distinct CDR3 sequences, roughly 38% being singletons. Study-wide results and limits: Patients carried roughly 5 TRBV segments more frequently than controls did, and TRBV5-6, TRBV5-1 and TRBV20-1 were among them. F-measure co-clustering was strong for batch-matched samples. Controls had significantly higher normalized Chao1 diversity than multiple sclerosis patients.

The chain couples TRBV7-8 to TRBJ2-7, with D possibly matching TRBD2 (6 bases). The J call is in doubt because the DNA end fits TRBJ2-5 better. This clonotype was sampled from a girl aged 2-9 years with multiple sclerosis. The sequenced material came from blood. The chain's CDR3 is CASSSITRSRLGETQYF. CDR3 bases: TGTGCCAGCAGCTCGATCACTAGGAGCCGACTAGGGGAGACCCAGTACTTC.